Presented here are 8 T cell receptor beta chains from one specimen sequenced in a study of T cell responses to AZD1222 COVID-19 vaccine. Sequenced by immunoSEQ multiplex PCR; TCRdb stores in-frame clones only, minus some. The sample includes 80,000 to 95,000 clones, 88% of them seen just once. Here the sequenced sample was peripheral blood, taken 28 days after the second AZD1222 dose. The origin of the receptors is an adult who received the AZD1222 COVID-19 vaccine.

This clone was counted a few times. The chain joins TRBV29-1 to TRBJ2-7; perhaps TRBD1 as D (6 bases). Between the trimmed V and J ends, which lost 7 bases and 7 bases, there was a span of 20 bases. The germline V gene encodes CDR1 SQVTM and CDR2 ANQGSEA. This CDR3 has 13 amino acids. CDR3 sequence: CSANGDTLREQYF. DNA of the CDR3: TGCAGCGCAAACGGGGACACCCTCCGGGAGCAGTACTTC.

The CDR3 reads CASTRTSNTEAFF. In DNA form, the CDR3 reads TGTGCCAGCACTCGGACATCTAACACTGAAGCTTTCTTT. The chain joins TRBV19 to TRBJ1-1; a possible D gene is TRBD1 (5 bases). V was cut by 9 bases and J by 2 bases, with 13 bases left in between. The CDR3 consists of 13 residues. Germline values: CDR1 LNHDA, CDR2 SQIVND (reference sequence).

This clone was seen a handful of times. V and J are TRBV28 and TRBJ2-7, with D possibly TRBD2 on 5 matching bases. Germline lookup yields CDR1 MDHEN and CDR2 SYDVKM. Trimming took off 3 bases at V and 4 bases at J, with 13 bases between the two ends. This CDR3 is 14 amino acids long. DNA of the CDR3: TGTGCCAGCAGTTTTTCGGGGAGTAGGTACGAGCAGTACTTC. Its protein product is CASSFSGSRYEQYF.

This rearrangement joins TRBV11-2 to TRBJ1-2, with D perhaps matching TRBD1 (6 bases). The V gene's germline CDR1 is SGHAT and CDR2 FQNNGV. There are 13 residues in the CDR3. V was pared by 5 bases and J by 6 bases, with 13 bases between. The CDR3 region is CASSPGQFDGYTF. CDR3 DNA sequence: TGTGCCAGCAGCCCAGGACAGTTTGATGGCTACACCTTC.

In DNA form, the CDR3 reads TGCAGCGTGGGGAGACTAGCGGGAGGCATGAATGAGCAGTTCTTC. This translates into CSVGRLAGGMNEQFF. The chain is built from TRBV29-1 and TRBJ2-1, with 13 bases identical to TRBD2. Germline V lookup: CDR1 SQVTM, CDR2 ANQGSEA. V lost 6 bases and J lost 7; bases outside the gene matches: 9. The CDR3 sequence is 15 residues long.

The J gene is TRBJ2-3, the V gene TRBV7-3; D might be TRBD2 (5 bases). V lost 1 base and J 3 bases, leaving 8 bases between the germline ends. The CDR3 consists of 14 residues. CDR1 and CDR2 (germline): SGHTA, FQGTGA. CDR3 sequence reads: CASSLSAGTDTQYF. The CDR3 DNA reads as TGTGCCAGCAGCTTAAGCGCGGGTACAGATACGCAGTATTTT.

The chain uses TRBV29-1 and TRBJ2-4; the match to TRBD1 covers 11 bases. Germline V gene sequence: CDR1 SQVTM, CDR2 ANQGSEA. The V and J ends lost 6 bases and 9 bases, in that order; junction bases with no gene match: 10. This CDR3 is built from 14 residues. This CDR3 is CSVDPGQGDGIQYF. DNA for the CDR3: TGCAGCGTCGACCCGGGACAGGGGGACGGCATTCAGTACTTC.

The chain is built from TRBV7-8 and TRBJ1-2, with unresolved D. V was clipped by 2 bases and J by 7 bases, with 14 bases between them. The CDR3 has 14 residues. The germline gives CDR1 SGHVS, CDR2 FQNEAQ. The CDR3 spells CASSLLPADGGYTF. In nucleotides, the CDR3 is TGTGCCAGCAGCTTACTCCCCGCGGATGGTGGCTACACCTTC.